This is a list of T cell receptor beta chains from one sample in a study of T cells in narcolepsy. Some clones are missing from TCRdb's copy, which holds only in-frame ones; the method was immunoSEQ multiplex PCR. The sample yields roughly 27,000 clones, more than 65% seen once. Material: memory (CD45RA-) CD4+ T cells from blood. These TCRs come from a human donor in good health. CDR3s include the opening cysteine and the closing phenylalanine or tryptophan. The order of the fields is D gene, J gene, V gene, clone size, CDR3 protein, CDR3 DNA. A D gene is named only where the DNA matches it firmly. The size entry is marked missing in some rows and otherwise reads once, few, many or a size class.

d_gene: TRBD1; j_gene: TRBJ1-1; v_gene: TRBV12-5; abundance: -; CDR3aa: CASGNDRGNTEAFF; CDR3nt: TGTGCTAGTGGAAACGACAGGGGTAACACTGAAGCTTTCTTT
d_gene: -; j_gene: TRBJ2-7; v_gene: TRBV27; abundance: -; CDR3aa: CASGCMEQYF; CDR3nt: TGTGCCAGCGGGTGCATGGAGCAGTACTTC
d_gene: -; j_gene: TRBJ2-7; v_gene: TRBV2; abundance: -; CDR3aa: CASSTDSSKQYF; CDR3nt: TGTGCCAGCAGTACGGACAGTTCCAAGCAGTACTTC
d_gene: -; j_gene: TRBJ2-3; v_gene: TRBV2; abundance: once; CDR3aa: CASSSGGSRDTQYF; CDR3nt: TGTGCCAGCAGTTCTGGGGGGTCCAGAGATACGCAGTATTTT
d_gene: -; j_gene: TRBJ1-6; v_gene: TRBV5-1; abundance: -; CDR3aa: CASSPIDVMNSPLHF; CDR3nt: TGCGCCAGCAGTCCTATCGATGTGATGAATTCACCCCTCCACTTT
d_gene: -; j_gene: TRBJ1-4; v_gene: TRBV14; abundance: -; CDR3aa: CASSQAVGGGGEKLFF; CDR3nt: TGTGCCAGCAGCCAAGCCGTTGGGGGAGGGGGTGAAAAACTGTTTTTT
d_gene: -; j_gene: TRBJ2-2; v_gene: TRBV5-1; abundance: few; CDR3aa: CASSLGGTLKELFF; CDR3nt: TGCGCCAGCAGCTTGGGGGGGACCCTAAAGGAGCTGTTTTTT
d_gene: -; j_gene: TRBJ1-2; v_gene: TRBV5-5; abundance: -; CDR3aa: CASSLEQAVNYGYTF; CDR3nt: TGTGCCAGCAGCTTGGAACAGGCCGTTAACTATGGCTACACCTTC
d_gene: TRBD1; j_gene: TRBJ1-1; v_gene: TRBV10-3; abundance: -; CDR3aa: CAITPGQGNTEAFF; CDR3nt: TGTGCCATCACCCCGGGACAGGGGAACACTGAAGCTTTCTTT
d_gene: TRBD2; j_gene: TRBJ2-3; v_gene: TRBV27; abundance: -; CDR3aa: CASRGRSGAHTDTQYF; CDR3nt: TGTGCCAGCAGGGGGAGGAGCGGGGCTCACACAGATACGCAGTATTTT
d_gene: -; j_gene: TRBJ1-6; v_gene: TRBV4-3; abundance: once; CDR3aa: CASSQGKGGHSPLHF; CDR3nt: TGCGCCAGCAGCCAAGGGAAAGGGGGTCATTCACCCCTCCACTTT
d_gene: -; j_gene: TRBJ1-5; v_gene: TRBV10-3; abundance: few; CDR3aa: CAIKGSNQPQHF; CDR3nt: TGTGCCATCAAGGGTAGCAATCAGCCCCAGCATTTT
d_gene: TRBD1; j_gene: TRBJ2-3; v_gene: TRBV9; abundance: -; CDR3aa: CASSVGLGTGSNTQYF; CDR3nt: TGTGCCAGCAGCGTTGGATTGGGGACAGGGTCAAATACGCAGTATTTT
d_gene: -; j_gene: TRBJ2-7; v_gene: TRBV21-1; abundance: -; CDR3aa: CASSKAINSMFEFYEQYF; CDR3nt: TGTGCCAGCAGCAAAGCGATCAACAGCATGTTCGAGTTCTACGAGCAGTACTTC
d_gene: -; j_gene: TRBJ2-3; v_gene: TRBV28; abundance: -; CDR3aa: CASKSGWGTDTQYF; CDR3nt: TGTGCCAGCAAGTCGGGTTGGGGCACAGATACGCAGTATTTT
d_gene: -; j_gene: TRBJ2-5; v_gene: TRBV27; abundance: -; CDR3aa: CASSLSGAPQETQYF; CDR3nt: TGTGCCAGCAGTCTCTCAGGGGCTCCTCAAGAGACCCAGTACTTC
d_gene: -; j_gene: TRBJ1-6; v_gene: TRBV27; abundance: -; CDR3aa: CASLPPGLPYRELHF; CDR3nt: TGTGCCAGCCTACCCCCTGGTCTTCCGTATAGGGAACTCCACTTT
d_gene: TRBD1; j_gene: TRBJ2-5; v_gene: TRBV19; abundance: -; CDR3aa: CASSPRRDRVEATQYF; CDR3nt: TGTGCCAGTAGTCCACGTCGGGACAGGGTGGAGGCGACCCAGTACTTC
d_gene: -; j_gene: TRBJ2-7; v_gene: TRBV7-2; abundance: -; CDR3aa: CASSPGGAYEQYF; CDR3nt: TGTGCCAGCAGCCCCGGCGGGGCCTACGAGCAGTACTTC
d_gene: TRBD2; j_gene: TRBJ2-3; v_gene: TRBV5-5; abundance: few; CDR3aa: CASSLGGRDTDTQYF; CDR3nt: TGTGCCAGCAGCTTGGGCGGGAGAGACACAGATACGCAGTATTTT
d_gene: -; j_gene: TRBJ2-1; v_gene: TRBV4-2; abundance: -; CDR3aa: CASSLGLNEQFF; CDR3nt: TGTGCCAGCAGCCTGGGTCTTAATGAGCAGTTCTTC
d_gene: -; j_gene: TRBJ2-3; v_gene: TRBV27; abundance: -; CDR3aa: CASSEHRAGDTQYF; CDR3nt: TGTGCCAGCAGTGAGCACAGGGCGGGGGATACGCAGTATTTT
d_gene: TRBD2; j_gene: TRBJ2-7; v_gene: TRBV27; abundance: -; CDR3aa: CASSAAGTRGSYEQYF; CDR3nt: TGTGCCAGCAGTGCCGCCGGGACTAGGGGGTCCTACGAGCAGTACTTC
d_gene: -; j_gene: TRBJ2-1; v_gene: TRBV13; abundance: -; CDR3aa: CASSPRRSSFLWNEQFF; CDR3nt: TGTGCCAGCAGCCCCCGACGATCTAGCTTCCTATGGAATGAGCAGTTCTTC
d_gene: -; j_gene: TRBJ1-6; v_gene: TRBV30; abundance: -; CDR3aa: CAWKIGFSYNSPLHF; CDR3nt: TGTGCCTGGAAGATAGGGTTCTCCTATAATTCACCCCTCCACTTT
d_gene: TRBD2; j_gene: TRBJ2-7; v_gene: TRBV4-3; abundance: -; CDR3aa: CASSPAGTSDEQYF; CDR3nt: TGCGCCAGCAGCCCCGCGGGGACTAGCGACGAGCAGTACTTC
d_gene: -; j_gene: TRBJ1-2; v_gene: TRBV20-1; abundance: -; CDR3aa: CSARPQVGYTF; CDR3nt: TGCAGTGCAAGGCCGCAGGTTGGCTACACCTTC
d_gene: TRBD1; j_gene: TRBJ1-2; v_gene: TRBV4-1; abundance: -; CDR3aa: CASSPSARQGNYGYTF; CDR3nt: TGCGCCAGCAGCCCTTCGGCACGACAGGGTAACTATGGCTACACCTTC
d_gene: TRBD1; j_gene: TRBJ1-2; v_gene: TRBV5-1; abundance: once; CDR3aa: CASSFAGGSGYGYTF; CDR3nt: TGCGCCAGCAGCTTCGCAGGGGGCAGCGGCTATGGCTACACCTTC
d_gene: TRBD2; j_gene: TRBJ2-7; v_gene: TRBV28; abundance: once; CDR3aa: CASSSEAGDIYEQYF; CDR3nt: TGTGCCAGCAGTTCCGAAGCGGGGGACATCTACGAGCAGTACTTC
d_gene: -; j_gene: TRBJ2-2; v_gene: TRBV7-2; abundance: -; CDR3aa: CASSSPPVNTGELFF; CDR3nt: TGTGCCAGCAGCTCGCCCCCGGTGAACACCGGGGAGCTGTTTTTT
d_gene: -; j_gene: TRBJ1-5; v_gene: TRBV6-6; abundance: few; CDR3aa: CASSNQGSSQPQHF; CDR3nt: TGTGCCAGCAGTAACCAGGGAAGCAGTCAGCCCCAGCATTTT
d_gene: -; j_gene: TRBJ2-5; v_gene: TRBV30; abundance: -; CDR3aa: CAWRGQETQYF; CDR3nt: TGTGCCTGGAGGGGTCAAGAGACCCAGTACTTC
d_gene: TRBD1; j_gene: TRBJ1-2; v_gene: TRBV19; abundance: -; CDR3aa: CASSNPDRVKNYGYTF; CDR3nt: TGTGCCAGTAGTAACCCCGACAGGGTGAAGAACTATGGCTACACCTTC
d_gene: TRBD1; j_gene: TRBJ2-7; v_gene: TRBV7-8; abundance: -; CDR3aa: CASSLVTGHIYEQYF; CDR3nt: TGTGCCAGCAGCTTAGTGACAGGGCATATCTACGAGCAGTACTTC
d_gene: -; j_gene: TRBJ2-2; v_gene: TRBV2; abundance: -; CDR3aa: CASRRQAANTGELFF; CDR3nt: TGTGCCAGCAGGAGACAGGCGGCGAACACCGGGGAGCTGTTTTTT
d_gene: TRBD2; j_gene: TRBJ2-7; v_gene: TRBV11-3; abundance: -; CDR3aa: CASSRTSGSYEQYF; CDR3nt: TGTGCCAGCAGCCGCACTAGCGGGTCCTACGAGCAGTACTTC
d_gene: TRBD2; j_gene: TRBJ2-2; v_gene: TRBV2; abundance: -; CDR3aa: CASTESGGGNTGELFF; CDR3nt: TGTGCCAGCACCGAGAGCGGCGGGGGGAACACCGGGGAGCTGTTTTTT
d_gene: -; j_gene: TRBJ1-4; v_gene: TRBV4-1; abundance: -; CDR3aa: CASSQEGSWGNEKLFF; CDR3nt: TGCGCCAGCAGCCAAGAGGGCTCCTGGGGTAATGAAAAACTGTTTTTT
d_gene: -; j_gene: TRBJ2-2; v_gene: TRBV7-8; abundance: once; CDR3aa: CASPSQEGLSYGELFF; CDR3nt: TGTGCCAGCCCCTCCCAGGAGGGCCTTTCGTACGGGGAGCTGTTTTTT
d_gene: TRBD1; j_gene: TRBJ2-7; v_gene: TRBV7-8; abundance: -; CDR3aa: CASSFGTVTYEQYF; CDR3nt: TGTGCCAGCAGCTTTGGGACAGTCACCTACGAGCAGTACTTC
d_gene: -; j_gene: TRBJ1-4; v_gene: TRBV6-1; abundance: -; CDR3aa: CASSELQGQNEKLFF; CDR3nt: TGTGCCAGCAGTGAGCTACAGGGTCAAAATGAAAAACTGTTTTTT
d_gene: -; j_gene: TRBJ2-1; v_gene: TRBV25-1; abundance: -; CDR3aa: CASSTNQGGSYNEQFF; CDR3nt: TGTGCCAGCAGTACGAACCAGGGGGGGTCCTACAATGAGCAGTTCTTC
d_gene: TRBD2; j_gene: TRBJ2-5; v_gene: TRBV4-1; abundance: -; CDR3aa: CASSQGIVVLAGQETQYF; CDR3nt: TGCGCCAGCAGCCAAGGAATAGTAGTACTAGCGGGCCAAGAGACCCAGTACTTC
d_gene: -; j_gene: TRBJ2-2; v_gene: TRBV18; abundance: -; CDR3aa: CASSPPGKGTNTGELFF; CDR3nt: TGTGCCAGCTCACCACCGGGTAAGGGGACGAACACCGGGGAGCTGTTTTTT
d_gene: -; j_gene: TRBJ2-1; v_gene: TRBV7-2; abundance: -; CDR3aa: CASSLVQPANEQFF; CDR3nt: TGTGCCAGCAGCTTAGTACAGCCCGCCAATGAGCAGTTCTTC
d_gene: TRBD1; j_gene: TRBJ1-4; v_gene: TRBV18; abundance: -; CDR3aa: CASSPRQGATNEKLFF; CDR3nt: TGTGCCAGCTCACCGCGACAGGGTGCAACTAATGAAAAACTGTTTTTT
d_gene: TRBD1; j_gene: TRBJ2-7; v_gene: TRBV11-2; abundance: -; CDR3aa: CASSRAGQGAGAYEQYF; CDR3nt: TGTGCCAGCAGCCGGGCGGGACAGGGGGCCGGAGCCTACGAGCAGTACTTC
d_gene: -; j_gene: TRBJ1-2; v_gene: TRBV9; abundance: -; CDR3aa: CASSVDGSYGYTF; CDR3nt: TGTGCCAGCAGCGTAGATGGTTCCTATGGCTACACCTTC
d_gene: TRBD1; j_gene: TRBJ1-1; v_gene: TRBV4-3; abundance: -; CDR3aa: CASSQDGGGAFWNTEAFF; CDR3nt: TGCGCCAGCAGCCAAGATGGAGGGGGCGCGTTCTGGAACACTGAAGCTTTCTTT
d_gene: -; j_gene: TRBJ1-5; v_gene: TRBV30; abundance: -; CDR3aa: CAWSARFLQAAQLSGQPQHF; CDR3nt: TGTGCCTGGAGCGCTCGATTCCTTCAGGCCGCTCAACTTTCTGGTCAGCCCCAGCATTTT